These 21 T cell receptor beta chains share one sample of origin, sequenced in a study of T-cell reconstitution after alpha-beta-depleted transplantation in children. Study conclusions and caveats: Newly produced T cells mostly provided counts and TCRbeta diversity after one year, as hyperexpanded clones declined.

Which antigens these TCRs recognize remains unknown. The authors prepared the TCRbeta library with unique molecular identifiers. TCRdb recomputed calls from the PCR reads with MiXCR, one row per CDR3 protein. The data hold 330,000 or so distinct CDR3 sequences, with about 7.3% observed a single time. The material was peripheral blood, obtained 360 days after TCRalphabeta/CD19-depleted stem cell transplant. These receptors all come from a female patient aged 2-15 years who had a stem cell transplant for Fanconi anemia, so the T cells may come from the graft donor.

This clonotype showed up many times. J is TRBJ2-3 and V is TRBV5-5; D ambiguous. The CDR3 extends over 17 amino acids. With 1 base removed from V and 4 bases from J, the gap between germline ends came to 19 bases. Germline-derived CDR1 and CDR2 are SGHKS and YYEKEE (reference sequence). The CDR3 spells CASSLIPAKRISDTQYF. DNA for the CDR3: TGTGCCAGCAGCTTGATTCCGGCTAAACGAATATCAGATACGCAGTATTTT.

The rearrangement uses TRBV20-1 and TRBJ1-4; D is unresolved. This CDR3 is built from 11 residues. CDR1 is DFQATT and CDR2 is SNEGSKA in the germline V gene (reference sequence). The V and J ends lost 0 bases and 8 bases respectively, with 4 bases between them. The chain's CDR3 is CSARDQEKLFF. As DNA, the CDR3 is TGCAGTGCTAGAGACCAGGAAAAACTGTTTTTT.

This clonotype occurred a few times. The CDR3 is CASSLGLASGELFF. The CDR3, as DNA: TGTGCCAGCAGCCTGGGACTAGCATCCGGGGAGCTGTTTTTT. This chain uses TRBV5-4 with TRBJ2-2, with 9 bases identical to TRBD2. CDR3 length: 14 residues. V gave up 4 bases and J gave up 6 bases; unmatched junction bases: 4. Per the germline V gene, CDR1 is SGHNT and CDR2 is YYREEE (reference sequence).

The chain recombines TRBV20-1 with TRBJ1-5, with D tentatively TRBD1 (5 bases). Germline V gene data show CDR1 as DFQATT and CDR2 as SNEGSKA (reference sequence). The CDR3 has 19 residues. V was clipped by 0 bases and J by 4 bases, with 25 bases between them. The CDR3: CSARDLRLPGPPYNQPQHF. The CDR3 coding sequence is TGCAGTGCTAGAGATCTGCGACTTCCAGGGCCGCCGTATAATCAGCCCCAGCATTTT.

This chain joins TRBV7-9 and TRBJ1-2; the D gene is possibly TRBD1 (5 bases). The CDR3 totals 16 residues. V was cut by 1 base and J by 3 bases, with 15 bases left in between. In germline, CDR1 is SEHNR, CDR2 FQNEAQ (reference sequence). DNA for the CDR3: TGTGCCAGCAGCTTAGGAGGGGCCTTGGGCGACTATGGCTACACCTTC. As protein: CASSLGGALGDYGYTF.

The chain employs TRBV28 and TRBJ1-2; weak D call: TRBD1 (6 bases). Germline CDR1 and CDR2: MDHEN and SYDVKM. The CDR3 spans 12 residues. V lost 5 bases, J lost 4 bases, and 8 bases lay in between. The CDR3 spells CASSKGGYGYTF. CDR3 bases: TGTGCCAGCAGTAAAGGGGGCTATGGCTACACCTTC.

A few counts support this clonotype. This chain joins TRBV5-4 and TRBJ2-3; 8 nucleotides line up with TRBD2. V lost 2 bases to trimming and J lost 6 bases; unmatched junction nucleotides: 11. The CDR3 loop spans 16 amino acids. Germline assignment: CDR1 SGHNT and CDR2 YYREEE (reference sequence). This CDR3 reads CASSFFAGGRIDTQYF. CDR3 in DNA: TGTGCCAGCAGCTTTTTCGCGGGGGGCCGTATTGATACGCAGTATTTT.

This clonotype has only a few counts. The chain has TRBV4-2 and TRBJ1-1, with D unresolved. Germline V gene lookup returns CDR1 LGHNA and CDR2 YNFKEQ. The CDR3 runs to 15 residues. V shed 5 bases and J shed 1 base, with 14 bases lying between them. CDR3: CASSEPNRQNTEAFF. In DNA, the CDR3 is TGTGCCAGCAGCGAGCCTAATAGACAGAACACTGAAGCTTTCTTT.

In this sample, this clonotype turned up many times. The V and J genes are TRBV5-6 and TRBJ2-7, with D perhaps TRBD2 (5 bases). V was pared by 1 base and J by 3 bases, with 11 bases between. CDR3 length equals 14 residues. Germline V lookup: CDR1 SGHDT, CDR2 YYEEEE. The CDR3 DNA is TGTGCCAGCAGCTTGAGAGGGAAGAACTACGAGCAGTACTTC. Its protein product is CASSLRGKNYEQYF.

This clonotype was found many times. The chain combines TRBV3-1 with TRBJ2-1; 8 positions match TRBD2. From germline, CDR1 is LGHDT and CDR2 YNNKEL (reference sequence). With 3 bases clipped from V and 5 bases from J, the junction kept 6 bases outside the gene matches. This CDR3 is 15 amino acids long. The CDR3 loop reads CASSQLTSVNNEQFF. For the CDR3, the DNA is TGTGCCAGCAGCCAGTTGACTAGCGTCAACAATGAGCAGTTCTTC.

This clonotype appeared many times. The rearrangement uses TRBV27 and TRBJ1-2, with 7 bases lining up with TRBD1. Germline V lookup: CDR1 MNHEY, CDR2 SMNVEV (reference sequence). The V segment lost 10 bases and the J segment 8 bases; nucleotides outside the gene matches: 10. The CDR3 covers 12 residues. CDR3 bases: TGTGCCACTCCAGACACAGGGGTCGGCTACACCTTC. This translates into CATPDTGVGYTF.

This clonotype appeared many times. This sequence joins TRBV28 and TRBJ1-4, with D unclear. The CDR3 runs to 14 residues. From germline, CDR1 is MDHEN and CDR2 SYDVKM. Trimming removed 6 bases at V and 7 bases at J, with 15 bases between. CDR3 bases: TGTGCCAGCAGCTCTGACGGCGGCGGTGAAAAACTGTTTTTT. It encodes CASSSDGGGEKLFF.

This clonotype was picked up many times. The CDR3 here is CASSASPGLYEQYF. The CDR3 coding sequence is TGCGCCAGCAGCGCGTCTCCGGGGCTTTACGAGCAGTACTTC. V gene TRBV5-1 combines with J gene TRBJ2-7; the D call may be TRBD1 or TRBD2 (5 bases each). This CDR3 spans 14 amino acids. Germline CDR1 SGHRS, CDR2 YFSETQ. V lost 4 bases and J lost 4, with 15 bases in between.

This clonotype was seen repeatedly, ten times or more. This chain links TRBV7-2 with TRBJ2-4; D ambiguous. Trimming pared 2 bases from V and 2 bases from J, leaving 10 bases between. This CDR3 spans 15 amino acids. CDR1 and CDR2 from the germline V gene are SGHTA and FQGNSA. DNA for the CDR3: TGTGCCAGCAGCTTAATTTTTGAGCCCAAAAACATTCAGTACTTC. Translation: CASSLIFEPKNIQYF.

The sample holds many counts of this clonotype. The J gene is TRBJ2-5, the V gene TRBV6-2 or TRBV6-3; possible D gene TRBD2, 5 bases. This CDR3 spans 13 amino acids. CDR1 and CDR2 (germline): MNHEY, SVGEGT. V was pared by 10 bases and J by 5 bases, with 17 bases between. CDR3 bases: TGTGCCACCCTTGCGGGTGTATTGGAGACCCAGTACTTC. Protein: CATLAGVLETQYF.

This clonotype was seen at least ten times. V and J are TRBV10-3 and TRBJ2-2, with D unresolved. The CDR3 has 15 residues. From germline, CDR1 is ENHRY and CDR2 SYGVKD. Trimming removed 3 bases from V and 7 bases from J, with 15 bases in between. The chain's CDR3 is CAISERKITDGELFF. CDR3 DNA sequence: TGTGCCATCAGTGAAAGGAAGATAACGGACGGGGAGCTGTTTTTT.

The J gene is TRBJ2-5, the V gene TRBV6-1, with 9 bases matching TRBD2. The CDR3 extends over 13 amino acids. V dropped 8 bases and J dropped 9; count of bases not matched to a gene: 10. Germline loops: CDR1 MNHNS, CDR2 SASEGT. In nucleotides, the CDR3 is TGTGCCAGCGGTCTAGCGGGGATGCCCTCCCAGTACTTC. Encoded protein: CASGLAGMPSQYF.

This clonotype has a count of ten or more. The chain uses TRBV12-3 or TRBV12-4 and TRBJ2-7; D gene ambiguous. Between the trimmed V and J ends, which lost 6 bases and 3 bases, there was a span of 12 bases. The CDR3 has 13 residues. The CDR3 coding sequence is TGTGCCAGCAGACCAAGACAAGGCTACGAGCAGTACTTC. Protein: CASRPRQGYEQYF.

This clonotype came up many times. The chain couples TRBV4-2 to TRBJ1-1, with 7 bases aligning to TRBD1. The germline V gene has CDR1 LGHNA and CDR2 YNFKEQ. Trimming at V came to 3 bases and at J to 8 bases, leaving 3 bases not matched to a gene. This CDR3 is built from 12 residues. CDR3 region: CASSQTGMEAFF. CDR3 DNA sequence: TGTGCCAGCAGCCAGACAGGGATGGAAGCTTTCTTT.

Written as DNA, the CDR3 is TGTGCCAGCAGCTTGCTAGCCTCCTGGGGGAGGGGCACAGATACGCAGTATTTT. Its translation is CASSLLASWGRGTDTQYF. This rearrangement joins TRBV7-8 to TRBJ2-3; 7 nucleotides align to TRBD2. The CDR3 extends over 18 amino acids. Germline CDR1 reads SGHVS; CDR2 reads FQNEAQ. J gave up 1 base and V 3 bases, and 13 bases lay outside the gene matches.

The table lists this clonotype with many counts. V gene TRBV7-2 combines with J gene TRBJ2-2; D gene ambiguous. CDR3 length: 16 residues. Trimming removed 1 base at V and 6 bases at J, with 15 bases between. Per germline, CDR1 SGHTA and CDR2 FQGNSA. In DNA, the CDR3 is TGTGCCAGCAGCTTAGGTGGTCACATAACCGCCGGGGAGCTGTTTTTT. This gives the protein CASSLGGHITAGELFF.